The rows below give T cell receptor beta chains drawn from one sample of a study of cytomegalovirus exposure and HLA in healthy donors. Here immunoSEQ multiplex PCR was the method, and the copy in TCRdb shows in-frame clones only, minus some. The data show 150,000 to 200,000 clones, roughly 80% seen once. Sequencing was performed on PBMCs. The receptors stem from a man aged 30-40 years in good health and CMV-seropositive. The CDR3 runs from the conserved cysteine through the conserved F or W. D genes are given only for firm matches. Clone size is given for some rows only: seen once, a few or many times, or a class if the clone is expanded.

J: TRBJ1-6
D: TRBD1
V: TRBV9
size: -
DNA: TGTGCCAGCAGCGGATGGGACAGGGTAGGCTCACCCCTCCACTTT
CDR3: CASSGWDRVGSPLHF

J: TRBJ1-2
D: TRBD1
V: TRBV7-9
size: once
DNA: TGTGCCAGCAGCCCGACAGGGGCCGAGGCTAACTATGGCTACACCTTC
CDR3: CASSPTGAEANYGYTF

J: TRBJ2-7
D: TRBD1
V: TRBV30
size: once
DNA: TGTGCCTGGAGTGCCGGGACAGGGCCCTACGAGCAGTACTTC
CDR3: CAWSAGTGPYEQYF

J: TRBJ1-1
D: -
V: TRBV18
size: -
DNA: TGTGCCAGCTCACCACCAAGGTCCCCCGGACAGATGAACACTGAAGCTTTCTTT
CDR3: CASSPPRSPGQMNTEAFF

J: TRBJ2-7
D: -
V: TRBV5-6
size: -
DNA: TGTGCCAGCAGCCGCATACAGAGCTCCTACGAGCAGTACTTC
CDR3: CASSRIQSSYEQYF

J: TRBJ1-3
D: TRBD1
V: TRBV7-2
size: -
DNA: TGTGCCAGCAGCCTATACTCCGGGACAGGGACTGGAAACACCATATATTTT
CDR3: CASSLYSGTGTGNTIYF

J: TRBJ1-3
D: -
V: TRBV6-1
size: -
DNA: TGTGCCAGCAGGGATGGAGGTCTGGAAAACACCATATATTTT
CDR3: CASRDGGLENTIYF

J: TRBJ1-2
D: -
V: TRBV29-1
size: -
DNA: TGCAGCGTTGAAGATCAGGAAGGGGGATATGGCTACACCTTC
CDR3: CSVEDQEGGYGYTF

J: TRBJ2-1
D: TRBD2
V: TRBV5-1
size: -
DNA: TGCGCCAGTAACGGACTAGCGGGGGGGCTGGGGAATGAGCAGTTCTTC
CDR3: CASNGLAGGLGNEQFF

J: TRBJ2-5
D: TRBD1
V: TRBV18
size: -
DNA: TGTGCCAGCTCACCTTGGGACAGGGAGGTCGAGACCCAGTACTTC
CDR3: CASSPWDREVETQYF

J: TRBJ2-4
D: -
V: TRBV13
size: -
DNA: TGTGCCAGCAGCGTAAGAGGAGAATACATTCAGTACTTC
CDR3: CASSVRGEYIQYF

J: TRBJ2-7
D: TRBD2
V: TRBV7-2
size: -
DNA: TGTGCCAGCAGCTTAGTGGCTAGCGGGGGCCGGATCGGCGAGCAGTACTTC
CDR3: CASSLVASGGRIGEQYF

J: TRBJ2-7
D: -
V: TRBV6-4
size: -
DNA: TGTGCCAGCCGAGACTTAGACTACGAGCAGTACTTC
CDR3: CASRDLDYEQYF

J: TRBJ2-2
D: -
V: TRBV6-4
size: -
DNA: TGTGCCAGCAAGCCGGGTCCAACACGCACCGGGGAGCTGTTTTTT
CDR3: CASKPGPTRTGELFF

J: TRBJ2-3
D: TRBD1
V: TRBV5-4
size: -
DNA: TGTGCCAGCAGCTTGGGACAGGGGGCCGATACGCAGTATTTT
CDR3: CASSLGQGADTQYF

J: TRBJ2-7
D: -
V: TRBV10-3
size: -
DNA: TGTGCCATCAGTGATGCTCCGGGGGGCAAGGACGAGCAGTACTTC
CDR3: CAISDAPGGKDEQYF

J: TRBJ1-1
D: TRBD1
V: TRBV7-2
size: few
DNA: TGTGCCAGCAGCTATGGGACAGTGAACACTGAAGCTTTCTTT
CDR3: CASSYGTVNTEAFF

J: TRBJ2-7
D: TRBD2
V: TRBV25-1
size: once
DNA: TGTGCCAGCAGTGAACCCGGGACTAGCGGGGGGCCGGAGCAGTACTTC
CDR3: CASSEPGTSGGPEQYF

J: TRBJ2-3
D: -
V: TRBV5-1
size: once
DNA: TGCGCCAGCAGCTTGGCCAGGGTATTCTTCGATACGCAGTATTTT
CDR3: CASSLARVFFDTQYF

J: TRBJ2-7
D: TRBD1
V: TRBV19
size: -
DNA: TGTGCCAGTAGCCTAGACAGGGGTGGTGAGCAGTACTTC
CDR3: CASSLDRGGEQYF

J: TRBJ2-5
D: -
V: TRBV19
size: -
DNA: TGTGCCAGTAGTATATCGAGTGAAGAGACCCAGTACTTC
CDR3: CASSISSEETQYF

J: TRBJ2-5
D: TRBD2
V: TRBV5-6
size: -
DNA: TGTGCCAGCAGCTTGACTAGCGGGGGCCAAGAGACCCAGTACTTC
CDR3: CASSLTSGGQETQYF

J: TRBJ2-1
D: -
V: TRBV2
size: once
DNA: TGTGCCAGCAAACAGTCCAACAATGAGCAGTTCTTC
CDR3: CASKQSNNEQFF

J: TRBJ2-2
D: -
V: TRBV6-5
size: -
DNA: TGTGCCAGCAGCCGCGACAGAGCGAACACCGGGGAGCTGTTTTTT
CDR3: CASSRDRANTGELFF

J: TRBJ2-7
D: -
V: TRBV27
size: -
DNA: TGTGCCAGCAGTTTAGGGCCCGAGCAGTACTTC
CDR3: CASSLGPEQYF

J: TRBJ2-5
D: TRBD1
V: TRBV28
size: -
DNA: TGTGCCAGCAGTTTAGATAGCCACAGGGGATTGGAGACCCAGTACTTC
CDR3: CASSLDSHRGLETQYF

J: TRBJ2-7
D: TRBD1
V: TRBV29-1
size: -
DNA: TGCAGCGTTGAAAAGGTACAGGGGGCGTACGAGCAGTACTTC
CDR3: CSVEKVQGAYEQYF

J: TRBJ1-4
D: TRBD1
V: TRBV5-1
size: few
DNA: TGCGCCAGCAGCGGAGGGACAGATCGGGATGAAAAACTGTTTTTT
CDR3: CASSGGTDRDEKLFF

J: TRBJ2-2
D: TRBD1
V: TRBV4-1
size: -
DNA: TGCGCCAGCAGCCGGCTACAAACAGGGGTCGGTGACACCGGGGAGCTGTTTTTT
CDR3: CASSRLQTGVGDTGELFF

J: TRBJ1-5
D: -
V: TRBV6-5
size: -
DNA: TGTGCCAGCAGTTGGGAGGCAGGTCAGCCCCAGCATTTT
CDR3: CASSWEAGQPQHF

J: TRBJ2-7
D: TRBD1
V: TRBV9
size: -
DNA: TGTGCCAGCAGCCCCCTCCGGGACAGGGGACTTTCCTACGAGCAGTACTTC
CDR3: CASSPLRDRGLSYEQYF

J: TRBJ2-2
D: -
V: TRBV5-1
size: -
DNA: TGCGCCAGCAGCTTAGGACTCGTCCCCGGGGAGCTGTTTTTT
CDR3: CASSLGLVPGELFF

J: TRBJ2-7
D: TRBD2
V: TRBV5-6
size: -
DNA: TGTGCCAGCAGCCCGGGACTAGCGGGGTTATACGAGCAGTACTTC
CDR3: CASSPGLAGLYEQYF

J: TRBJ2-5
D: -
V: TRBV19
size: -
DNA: TGTGCCAGTAGTATAAGCAGCGTACAAGAGACCCAGTACTTC
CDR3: CASSISSVQETQYF

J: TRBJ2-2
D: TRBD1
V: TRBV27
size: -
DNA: TGTGCCACCCAACCGGGACAGGGCACCGGGGAGCTGTTTTTT
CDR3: CATQPGQGTGELFF

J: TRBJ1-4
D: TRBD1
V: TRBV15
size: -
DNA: TGTGCCACCAGCAGCCGGACAGGGAATAATGAAAAACTGTTTTTT
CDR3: CATSSRTGNNEKLFF

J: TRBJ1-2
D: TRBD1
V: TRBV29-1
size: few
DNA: TGCAGCGTTGAAGCGGAAGGGACAGGGGTTGGCTACACCTTC
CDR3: CSVEAEGTGVGYTF

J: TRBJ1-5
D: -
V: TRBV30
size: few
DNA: TGTGCCTGGAGTGGGGGGGGGCCCCAGCATTTT
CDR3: CAWSGGGPQHF

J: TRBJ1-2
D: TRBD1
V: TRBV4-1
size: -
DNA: TGCGCCAGCAGCCAAGACGGGACAGGGGAGAACTATGGCTACACCTTC
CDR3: CASSQDGTGENYGYTF

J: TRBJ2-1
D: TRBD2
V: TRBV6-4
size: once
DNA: TGTGCCAACGACTCTGGACTAGCGGGGGGTCTTAGCTCCTACAATGAGCAGTTCTTC
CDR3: CANDSGLAGGLSSYNEQFF

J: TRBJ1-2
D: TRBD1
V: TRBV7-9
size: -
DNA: TGTGCCAGCAGACGGGACAGCTCGTTATATGGCTACACCTTC
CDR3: CASRRDSSLYGYTF